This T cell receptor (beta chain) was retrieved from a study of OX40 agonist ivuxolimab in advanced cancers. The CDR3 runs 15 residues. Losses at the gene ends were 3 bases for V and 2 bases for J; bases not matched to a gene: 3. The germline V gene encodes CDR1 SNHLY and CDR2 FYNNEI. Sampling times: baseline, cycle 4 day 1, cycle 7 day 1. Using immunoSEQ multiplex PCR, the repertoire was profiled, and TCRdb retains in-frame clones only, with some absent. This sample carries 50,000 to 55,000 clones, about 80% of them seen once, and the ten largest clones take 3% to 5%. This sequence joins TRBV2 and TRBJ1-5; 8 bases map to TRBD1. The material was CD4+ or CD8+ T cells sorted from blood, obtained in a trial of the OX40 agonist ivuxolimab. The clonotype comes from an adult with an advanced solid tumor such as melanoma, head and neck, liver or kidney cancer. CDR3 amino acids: CASSEETGGNQPQHF. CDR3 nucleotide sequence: TGTGCCAGCAGTGAGGAGACAGGGGGCAATCAGCCCCAGCATTTT.